Shown below are 13 T cell receptor beta chains from a single sample sequenced in a study of T-cell reconstitution after alpha-beta-depleted transplantation in children. This sample's TCRbeta library carried unique molecular identifier barcodes. TCRdb processed the PCR reads anew with MiXCR; each CDR3 protein has one entry. Found here are about 110,000 distinct CDR3 sequences, 5% to 8% of them singletons; the top ten hold roughly 24%. This material consisted of PBMCs, mostly from graft donor cells, taken 360 days after TCRalphabeta/CD19-depleted stem cell transplant. Receptor source: a male patient aged 2-10 years who had a stem cell transplant for acute lymphoblastic leukemia, so the T cells may come from the graft donor.

V and J are TRBV11-2 and TRBJ2-7, with TRBD1 matching 7 bases. V gave up 2 bases and J gave up 5 bases; unmatched junction bases: 18. Germline CDR1 is SGHAT and CDR2 is FQNNGV. This CDR3 has 18 amino acids. The CDR3 is CASSLYGGDRAVGDEQYF. DNA for the CDR3: TGTGCCAGCAGCTTATATGGGGGAGACAGGGCGGTCGGGGACGAGCAGTACTTC.

The chain joins TRBV4-1 to TRBJ2-1; D tentatively fits TRBD1 or TRBD2 (6 bases each). V was pared by 0 bases and J by 3 bases, with 15 bases between. The length of the CDR3 is 17 residues. CDR1 MGHRA and CDR2 YSYEKL come from the germline V gene. The CDR3 loop is CASSQDRWGAVYNEQFF. The CDR3 DNA reads as TGCGCCAGCAGCCAAGATCGGTGGGGGGCAGTCTACAATGAGCAGTTCTTC.

In this sample, this clonotype turned up many times. The chain recombines TRBV7-3 with TRBJ2-1; D unclear. Per germline, CDR1 SGHTA and CDR2 FQGTGA. The CDR3 totals 14 residues. V lost 2 bases and J lost 5, with 10 bases in between. CDR3 region: CASSLGEANNEQFF. The DNA for the CDR3 is TGTGCCAGCAGCTTAGGAGAAGCGAACAATGAGCAGTTCTTC.

This clonotype came up many times. The J gene is TRBJ2-7, the V gene TRBV29-1; TRBD2 matches at 11 bases. Germline V gene data show CDR1 as SQVTM and CDR2 as ANQGSEA. Germline trimming cut 0 bases from V and 2 bases from J; bases unmatched to any gene: 3. The CDR3 is 15 residues long. CDR3 coding DNA: TGCAGCGTTGAAGATGCGACTAGCGGGACCTACGAGCAGTACTTC. The encoded protein is CSVEDATSGTYEQYF.

This clonotype was found a few times. This rearrangement joins TRBV10-1 to TRBJ2-1; D could derive from TRBD1 or TRBD2 (6 bases each). The CDR3 spans 15 residues. Germline assignment: CDR1 WNHNN and CDR2 SYGVQD (reference sequence). Trimming pared 4 bases from V and 9 bases from J, leaving 19 bases between. CDR3 sequence reads: CASSGAEGGSGEQFF. The CDR3 DNA follows: TGCGCCAGCAGTGGGGCTGAGGGGGGAAGCGGTGAGCAGTTCTTC.

DNA for the CDR3: TGCGCCAGCAGCCAAAGAGGCCCCAGGGGGCTAGAGGAGACCCAGTACTTC. Encoded protein: CASSQRGPRGLEETQYF. V and J are TRBV4-1 and TRBJ2-5, with 8 bases identical to TRBD1. Germline V gene data show CDR1 as MGHRA and CDR2 as YSYEKL. The J segment lost 5 bases and the V segment lost 2 bases, leaving 13 bases of the junction unmatched. The CDR3 sequence is 17 residues long.

V and J are TRBV7-9 and TRBJ2-1, with D possibly being TRBD2 (5 bases). V was cut by 0 bases and J by 8 bases, with 11 bases left in between. There are 14 residues in the CDR3. Germline V gene data show CDR1 as SEHNR and CDR2 as FQNEAQ (reference sequence). The CDR3 here is CASSLARAAHEQFF. CDR3 coding DNA: TGTGCCAGCAGCTTAGCGAGGGCAGCCCATGAGCAGTTCTTC. Supplemented by reference TRBV7-9 and TRBJ2-1, the full variable domain reads DTGVSQNPRHKITKRGQNVTFRCDPISEHNRLYWYRQTLGQGPEFLTYFQNEAQLEKSRLLSDRFSAERPKGSFSTLEIQRTEQGDSAMYLCASSLARAAHEQFFGPGTRLTVL.

This clonotype was found many times. The rearrangement joins TRBV30 to TRBJ2-1; D gene ambiguous. The CDR3 extends over 12 amino acids. V lost 1 base and J lost 3, with 4 bases in between. Germline-derived CDR1 and CDR2 are GTSNPN and SVGIG (reference sequence). The CDR3 region has the DNA TGTGCCTGGAGTGAGGGCTACAATGAGCAGTTCTTC. This encodes CAWSEGYNEQFF. The full variable domain, completed using reference TRBV30 and TRBJ2-1, is SQTIHQWPATLVQPVGSPLSLECTVEGTSNPNLYWYRQAAGRGLQLLFYSVGIGQISSEVPQNLSASRPQDRQFILSSKKLLLSDSGFYLCAWSEGYNEQFFGPGTRLTVL.

This clonotype showed up just a few times. J is TRBJ1-2 and V is TRBV5-1; TRBD1 aligns across 10 bases. Germline CDR1 reads SGHRS; CDR2 reads YFSETQ. The CDR3 runs to 12 residues. V dropped 4 bases and J dropped 7; count of bases not matched to a gene: 1. The CDR3 coding sequence is TGCGCCAGCAGCAGGGACAGGGGTGGCTACACCTTC. Translation gives CASSRDRGGYTF.

This clonotype was seen a few times. The gene calls are TRBV3-1 and TRBJ1-5, with D unresolved. This CDR3 region has 16 residues. Per the germline V gene, CDR1 is LGHDT and CDR2 is YNNKEL (reference sequence). V lost 2 bases and J lost 1, with 12 bases in between. CDR3 DNA sequence: TGTGCCAGCAGCCAAAGCTACCTTCGGAGCAATCAGCCCCAGCATTTT. Translating gives CASSQSYLRSNQPQHF.

The table lists this clonotype with a few counts. This chain connects TRBV6-4 to TRBJ2-7; D could derive from TRBD1 or TRBD2 (5 bases each). V lost 0 bases and J 5 bases, leaving 17 bases between the germline ends. CDR1 is MRHNA, CDR2 SNTAGT, per germline. The CDR3 covers 16 residues. CDR3 region: CASSDSKRDQADEQYF. For the CDR3, the DNA is TGTGCCAGCAGTGACTCGAAGAGGGACCAAGCTGACGAGCAGTACTTC.

This clonotype was seen only a few times. This sequence joins TRBV11-2 and TRBJ1-1; 7 bases are a match to TRBD1. The CDR3 consists of 16 residues. Unmatched junction bases numbered 11, after V lost 3 bases and J lost 4 bases. Germline CDR1 and CDR2: SGHAT and FQNNGV. As DNA, the CDR3 is TGTGCCAGCAGCTTCGGCAGGGGGAGGGGTGTCACTGAAGCTTTCTTT. It encodes CASSFGRGRGVTEAFF.

This clonotype was recorded many times. The rearrangement uses TRBV6-2 or TRBV6-3 and TRBJ2-1, with a weak D call TRBD2 (6 bases). CDR3 size: 16 residues. Trimming removed 2 bases at V and 8 bases at J, with 19 bases between. The V gene's germline CDR1 is MNHEY and CDR2 SVGEGT. The CDR3 DNA follows: TGTGCCAGCAGTTACCCCTTGCGGGGTACTTTGGATGAGCAGTTCTTC. Encoded protein: CASSYPLRGTLDEQFF.